The source of this T cell receptor (beta chain) is a study of T-cell memory formation after mild COVID-19. Study details: TCR clusters mostly belonged to single donors.

TCRdb itself ran the 5' RACE reads through MiXCR, one entry per CDR3 protein. The top ten hold 20% to 25% of the sample, which has about 430,000 distinct CDR3 sequences, more than 15% seen once. This CDR3 comprises 16 residues. Germline V CDR1 and CDR2: SGHTA, FQGNSA. V was clipped by 8 bases and J by 5 bases; unmatched bases: 15. The table lists this clonotype with many counts. The sequenced sample consisted of PBMCs or a T cell subset sorted from them (not recorded which). V gene TRBV7-2 combines with J gene TRBJ2-5, with 9 nucleotides matching TRBD2. This clonotype originated in a man aged 18-30 years who had mild COVID-19 (a few samples of this study predate the infection). Cell type and time point are not known. DNA for the CDR3: TGTGCCAGCCACATTGAAAGGCGGGGGGGCTCGGAGACCCAGTACTTC. Translating gives CASHIERRGGSETQYF.